Included here is one TCR beta chain sequence, with context. The antigen is not known. Here immunoSEQ multiplex PCR was the method, and the copy in TCRdb shows in-frame clones only, minus some. Altogether more than 90,000 clones are present, about 89% being singletons, with the ten largest covering approximately 6.3%. The sample comes from a study of PD-1 blockade in classical Hodgkin lymphoma. Across the study: Nivolumab was administered to patients intravenously at 3 mg/kg every 2 weeks.

Overall study findings and caveats: Complete responders' baseline diversity resembled that of newly diagnosed patients. Individuals who commenced nivolumab within less than 1 year of ASCT were excluded.

Patients all relapsed after autologous stem cell transplantation, and there was variation in brentuximab vedotin exposure. Germline values: CDR1 MNHNS, CDR2 SASEGT. Between the trimmed V and J ends, which lost 3 bases and 8 bases, there was a span of 17 bases. CDR3 size: 15 residues. This clonotype was obtained from a human donor with classical Hodgkin lymphoma. This material consisted of peripheral blood mononuclear cells (PBMCs), taken before the second cycle of nivolumab. J is TRBJ1-3 and V is TRBV6-1; D unresolved. CDR3 protein: CASSDMLGQLDTIYF. The CDR3 DNA is TGTGCCAGCAGTGATATGTTAGGGCAATTGGACACCATATATTTT.